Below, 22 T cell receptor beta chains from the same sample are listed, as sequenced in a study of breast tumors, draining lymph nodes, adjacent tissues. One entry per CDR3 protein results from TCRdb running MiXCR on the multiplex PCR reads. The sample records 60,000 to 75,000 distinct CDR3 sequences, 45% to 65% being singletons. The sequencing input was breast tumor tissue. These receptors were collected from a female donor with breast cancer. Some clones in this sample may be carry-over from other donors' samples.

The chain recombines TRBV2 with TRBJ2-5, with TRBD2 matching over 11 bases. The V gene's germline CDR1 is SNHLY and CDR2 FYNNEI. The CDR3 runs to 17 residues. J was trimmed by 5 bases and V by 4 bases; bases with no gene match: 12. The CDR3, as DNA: TGTGCCAGCAGTGTAACCATAGCGGGGGGGCCTGGGGAGACCCAGTACTTC. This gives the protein CASSVTIAGGPGETQYF. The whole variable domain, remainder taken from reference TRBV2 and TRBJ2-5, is EPEVTQTPSHQVTQMGQEVILRCVPISNHLYFYWYRQILGQKVEFLVSFYNNEISEKSEIFDDQFSVERPDGSNFTLKIRSTKLEDSAMYFCASSVTIAGGPGETQYFGPGTRLLVL.

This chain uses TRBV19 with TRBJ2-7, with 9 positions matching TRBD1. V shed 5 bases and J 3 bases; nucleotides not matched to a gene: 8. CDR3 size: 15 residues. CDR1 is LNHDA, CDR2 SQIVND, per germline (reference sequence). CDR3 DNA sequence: TGTGCCAGTAGTGCTGGACAGGGGATGTTCTACGAGCAGTACTTC. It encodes CASSAGQGMFYEQYF. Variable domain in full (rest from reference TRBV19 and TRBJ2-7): DGGITQSPKYLFRKEGQNVTLSCEQNLNHDAMYWYRQDPGQGLRLIYYSQIVNDFQKGDIAEGYSVSREKKESFPLTVTSAQKNPTAFYLCASSAGQGMFYEQYFGPGTRLTVT.

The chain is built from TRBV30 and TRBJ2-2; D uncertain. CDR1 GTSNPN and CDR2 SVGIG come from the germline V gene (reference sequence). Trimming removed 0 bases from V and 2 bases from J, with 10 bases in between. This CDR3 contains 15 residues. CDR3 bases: TGTGCCTGGAGTGTACCCGGTATTAACACCGGGGAGCTGTTTTTT. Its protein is CAWSVPGINTGELFF.

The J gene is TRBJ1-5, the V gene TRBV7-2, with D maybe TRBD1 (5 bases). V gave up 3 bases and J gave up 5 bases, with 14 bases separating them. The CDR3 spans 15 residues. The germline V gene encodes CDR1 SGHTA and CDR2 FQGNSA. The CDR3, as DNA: TGTGCCAGCAGCTTCAAGGGTCGCAGGGATCAGCCCCAGCATTTT. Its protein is CASSFKGRRDQPQHF.

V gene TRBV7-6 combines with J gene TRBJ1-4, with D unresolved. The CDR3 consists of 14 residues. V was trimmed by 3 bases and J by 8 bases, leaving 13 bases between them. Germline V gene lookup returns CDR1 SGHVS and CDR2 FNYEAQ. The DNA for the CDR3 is TGTGCCAGCAGCTTGGCGGGGAAGGGCGAAAAACTGTTTTTT. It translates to CASSLAGKGEKLFF.

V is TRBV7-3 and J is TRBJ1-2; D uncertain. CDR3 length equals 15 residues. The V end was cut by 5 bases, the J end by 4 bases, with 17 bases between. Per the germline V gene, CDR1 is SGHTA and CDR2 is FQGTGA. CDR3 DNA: TGTGCCAGCAGCCCCGGCGTCGGTGAGGGCTATGGCTACACCTTC. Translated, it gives CASSPGVGEGYGYTF.

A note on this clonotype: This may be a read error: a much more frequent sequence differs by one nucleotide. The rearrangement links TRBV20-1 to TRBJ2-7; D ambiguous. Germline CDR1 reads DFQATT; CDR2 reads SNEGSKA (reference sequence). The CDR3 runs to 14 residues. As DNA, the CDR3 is TGCGGTGCTAGAGATCCGACTCTCTCCTCCGAGCAGTACTTC. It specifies CGARDPTLSSEQYF.

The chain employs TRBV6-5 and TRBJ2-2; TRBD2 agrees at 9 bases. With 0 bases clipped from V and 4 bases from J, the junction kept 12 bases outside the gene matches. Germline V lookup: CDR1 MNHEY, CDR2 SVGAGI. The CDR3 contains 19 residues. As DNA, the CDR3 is TGTGCCAGCAGTTACTCGACCCTAGCGGGGTACCGGCCCACCGGGGAGCTGTTTTTT. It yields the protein CASSYSTLAGYRPTGELFF.

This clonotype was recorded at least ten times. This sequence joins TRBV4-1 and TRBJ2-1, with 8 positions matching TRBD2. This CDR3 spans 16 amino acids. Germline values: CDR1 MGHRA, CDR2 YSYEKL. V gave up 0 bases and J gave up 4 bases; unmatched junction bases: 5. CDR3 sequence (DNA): TGCGCCAGCAGCCAAGAATGGCGGGGGGCGTACAATGAGCAGTTCTTC. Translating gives CASSQEWRGAYNEQFF.

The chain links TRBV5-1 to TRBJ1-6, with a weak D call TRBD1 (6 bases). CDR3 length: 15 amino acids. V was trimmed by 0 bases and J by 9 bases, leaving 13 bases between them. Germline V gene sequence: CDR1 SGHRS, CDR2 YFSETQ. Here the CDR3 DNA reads TGCGCCAGCAGCTTGGTCGGGGACATAAGTTCACCCCTCCACTTT. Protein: CASSLVGDISSPLHF.

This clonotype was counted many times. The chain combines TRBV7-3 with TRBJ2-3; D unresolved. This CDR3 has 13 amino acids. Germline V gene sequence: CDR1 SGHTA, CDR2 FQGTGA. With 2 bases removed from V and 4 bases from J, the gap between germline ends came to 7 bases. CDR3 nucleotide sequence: TGTGCCAGCAGCTTATTCACGGCAGATACGCAGTATTTT. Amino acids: CASSLFTADTQYF.

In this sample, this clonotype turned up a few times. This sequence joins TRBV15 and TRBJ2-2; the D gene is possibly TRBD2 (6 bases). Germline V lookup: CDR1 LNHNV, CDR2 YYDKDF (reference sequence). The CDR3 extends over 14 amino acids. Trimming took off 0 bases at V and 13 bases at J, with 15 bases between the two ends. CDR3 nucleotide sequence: TGTGCCACCAGCAGAGATGTAGGAGGGAATAGGCTGTTTTTT. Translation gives CATSRDVGGNRLFF.

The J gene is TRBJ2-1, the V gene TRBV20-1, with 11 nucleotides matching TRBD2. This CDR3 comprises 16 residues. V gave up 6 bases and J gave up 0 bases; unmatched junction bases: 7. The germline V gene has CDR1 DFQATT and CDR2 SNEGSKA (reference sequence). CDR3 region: CSAPSLAGDSYNEQFF. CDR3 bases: TGCAGTGCCCCCTCACTAGCGGGGGACTCCTACAATGAGCAGTTCTTC.

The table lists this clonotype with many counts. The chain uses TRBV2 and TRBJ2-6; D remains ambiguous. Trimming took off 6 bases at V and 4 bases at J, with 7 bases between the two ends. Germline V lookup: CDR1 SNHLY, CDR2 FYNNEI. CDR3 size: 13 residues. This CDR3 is CASSPPGANVLTF. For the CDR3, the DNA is TGTGCCAGCAGCCCCCCCGGGGCCAACGTCCTGACTTTC.

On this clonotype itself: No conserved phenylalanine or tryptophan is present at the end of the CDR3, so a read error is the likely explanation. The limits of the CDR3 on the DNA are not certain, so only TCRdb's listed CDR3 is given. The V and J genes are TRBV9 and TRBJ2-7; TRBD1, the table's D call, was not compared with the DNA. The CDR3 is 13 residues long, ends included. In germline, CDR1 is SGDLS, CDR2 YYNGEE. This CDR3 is CASSGQGAYERYS.

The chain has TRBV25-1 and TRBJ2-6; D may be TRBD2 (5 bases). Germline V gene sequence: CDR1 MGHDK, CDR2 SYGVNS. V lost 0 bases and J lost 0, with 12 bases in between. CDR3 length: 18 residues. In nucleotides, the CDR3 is TGTGCCAGCAGTGAATATGGGAGAGGGCTCTCTGGGGCCAACGTCCTGACTTTC. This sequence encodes CASSEYGRGLSGANVLTF. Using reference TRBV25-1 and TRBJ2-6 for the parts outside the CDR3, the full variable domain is EADIYQTPRYLVIGTGKKITLECSQTMGHDKMYWYQQDPGMELHLIHYSYGVNSTEKGDLSSESTVSRIRTEHFPLTLESARPSHTSQYLCASSEYGRGLSGANVLTFGAGSRLTVL.

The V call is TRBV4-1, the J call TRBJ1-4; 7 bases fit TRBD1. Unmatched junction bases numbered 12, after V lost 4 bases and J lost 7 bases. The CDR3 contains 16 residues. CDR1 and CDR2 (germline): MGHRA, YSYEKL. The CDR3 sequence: CASSPAMDRLREKLFF. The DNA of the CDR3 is TGCGCCAGCAGCCCCGCAATGGACAGGCTCCGTGAAAAACTGTTTTTT.

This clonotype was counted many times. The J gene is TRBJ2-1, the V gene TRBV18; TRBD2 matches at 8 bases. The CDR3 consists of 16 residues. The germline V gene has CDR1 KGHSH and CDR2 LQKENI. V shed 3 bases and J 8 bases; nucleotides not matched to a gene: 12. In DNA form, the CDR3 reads TGTGCCAGCTCACCGTCCTCACTCCGAGCGGGAGATGAGCAGTTCTTC. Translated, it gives CASSPSSLRAGDEQFF.

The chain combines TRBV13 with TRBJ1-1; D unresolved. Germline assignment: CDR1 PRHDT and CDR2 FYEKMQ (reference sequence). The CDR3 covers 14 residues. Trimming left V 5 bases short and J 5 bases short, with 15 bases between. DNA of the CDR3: TGTGCCAGCAGCCCACCTGGACCGGGGACTGAAGCTTTCTTT. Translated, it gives CASSPPGPGTEAFF.

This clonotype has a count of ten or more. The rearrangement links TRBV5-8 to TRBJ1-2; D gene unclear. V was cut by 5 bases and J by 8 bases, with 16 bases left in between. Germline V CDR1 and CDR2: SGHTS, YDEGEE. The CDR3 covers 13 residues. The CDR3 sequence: CASSSNGVGGYTF. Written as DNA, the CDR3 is TGTGCCAGCAGTTCCAACGGGGTCGGGGGCTACACCTTC. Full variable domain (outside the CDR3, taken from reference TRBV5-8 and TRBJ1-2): EAGVTQSPTHLIKTRGQQATLRCSPISGHTSVYWYQQALGLGLQFLLWYDEGEERNRGNFPPRFSGRQFPNYSSELNVNALELEDSALYLCASSSNGVGGYTFGSGTRLTVV.

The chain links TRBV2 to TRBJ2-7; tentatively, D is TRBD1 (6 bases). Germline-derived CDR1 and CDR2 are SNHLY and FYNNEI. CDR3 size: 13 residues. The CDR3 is CASSGTAGTSPSV. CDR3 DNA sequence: TGTGCCAGCAGTGGGACAGCCGGTACTTCGCCGTCCGTC.

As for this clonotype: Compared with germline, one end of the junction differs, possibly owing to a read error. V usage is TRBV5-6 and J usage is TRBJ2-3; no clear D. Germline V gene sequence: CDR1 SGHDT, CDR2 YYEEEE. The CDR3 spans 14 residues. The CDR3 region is CAGSFPERTDTQYF. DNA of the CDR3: TGTGCCGGCAGCTTCCCGGAGCGCACAGATACGCAGTATTTT.